The 20 T cell receptor beta chains given below trace back to one sample, sequenced in a study of CD8+ T cells in alopecia areata listed by TCRdb under 2018. The time point label of this sample denotes: baseline before oral tofacitinib. Library prep was done by the immunoSEQ multiplex PCR assay. RNA was extracted from all samples and reverse transcribed into cDNA as template for TCR sequencing. Held by TCRdb, this immuneACCESS table contains in-frame sequences only and omits some clones. Under half of the omission traces to an unresolved V gene where checked; the cause of the rest is unknown. In this sample the table shows fewer than 250,000 clones, approximately 52% of which occur a single time. The top ten clonotypes cover 0.45% of the sample. The source material was CD4+ T cells sorted from blood, sampled at week 0. These receptor sequences come from a human donor with alopecia areata.

In DNA form, the CDR3 reads TGTGCCAGCAAAAGGGCTTTGCCGCCCTTAGCCAAAAACATTCAGTACTTC. Translation: CASKRALPPLAKNIQYF. The V and J genes are TRBV14 and TRBJ2-4; D not certain. The V end lost 7 bases, the J end lost 0 bases, and 19 bases lay between the germline ends. The CDR3 is 17 residues long. The germline CDR1 and CDR2 sequences are SGHDN and FVKESK.

The chain carries TRBV7-8 and TRBJ2-2; D is possibly TRBD1 (5 bases). CDR3 size: 13 residues. Between the trimmed V and J ends, which lost 4 bases and 6 bases, there was a span of 9 bases. Germline CDR1 reads SGHVS; CDR2 reads FQNEAQ. The CDR3 nucleotides read TGTGCCAGCAGCTCCCTAGGGGCCGGGGAGCTGTTTTTT. Its protein product is CASSSLGAGELFF.

The table lists this clone with a few counts. The chain recombines TRBV6-1 with TRBJ1-5; 7 bases are shared with TRBD1. CDR1 is MNHNS and CDR2 is SASEGT in the germline V gene. The CDR3 is made up of 14 amino acids. Trimming took 6 bases from V and 4 from J; bases not matched to a gene: 6. In nucleotides, the CDR3 is TGTGCCAGCAGCTGGACAGGTTTGAATCAGCCCCAGCATTTT. Translation gives CASSWTGLNQPQHF.

The chain links TRBV5-1 to TRBJ1-4, with 8 bases that match TRBD1. The CDR3 covers 14 residues. The V gene's germline CDR1 is SGHRS and CDR2 YFSETQ. J was trimmed by 5 bases and V by 3 bases; bases with no gene match: 3. The CDR3 DNA is TGCGCCAGCAGCTCTCGGACAGGGAATGAAAAACTGTTTTTT. It encodes CASSSRTGNEKLFF.

This clone was detected once. This rearrangement joins TRBV4-1 to TRBJ2-5, with D maybe TRBD1 (7 bases). Germline CDR1 is MGHRA and CDR2 is YSYEKL. V was cut by 5 bases and J by 4 bases, with 17 bases left in between. There are 15 residues in the CDR3. The CDR3 nucleotides are TGCGCCAGCAGCTCTGGAGGGGGCAAAGGAGAGACCCAGTACTTC. This translates into CASSSGGGKGETQYF.

This clone was detected a few times. One junction end disagrees with the germline gene, perhaps due to a read error. The rearrangement links TRBV7-7 to TRBJ2-5, with D perhaps TRBD2 (6 bases). CDR1 and CDR2 (germline): SSHAT, FNYEAQ (reference sequence). This CDR3 has 16 residues. The CDR3 spells CASKPSPGAGIETQYF. The CDR3 DNA sequence: TGTGCTAGCAAACCTTCCCCCGGGGCGGGGATAGAGACCCAGTACTTC.

This chain connects TRBV7-6 to TRBJ1-6; no clear D. From germline, CDR1 is SGHVS and CDR2 FNYEAQ. CDR3 length: 14 amino acids. Deletions cut 1 base from V and 7 bases from J, with 8 bases between. The CDR3 loop reads CASSLEADNSPLHF. The CDR3 DNA is TGTGCCAGCAGCTTAGAGGCAGACAATTCACCCCTCCACTTT.

The chain couples TRBV6-6 to TRBJ2-2; 8 bases align to TRBD1. This CDR3 is 16 amino acids long. V shed 4 bases, J shed 2 bases, and the junction held 6 bases outside the gene matches. CDR1 and CDR2 from the germline V gene are MNHNY and SVGAGI (reference sequence). The CDR3 loop is CASSSTRGRNTGELFF. For the CDR3, the DNA is TGTGCCAGCAGTTCCACCAGGGGGCGCAACACCGGGGAGCTGTTTTTT.

The V call is TRBV30, the J call TRBJ1-1, with D maybe TRBD1 (5 bases). The germline V gene has CDR1 GTSNPN and CDR2 SVGIG (reference sequence). V was cut by 0 bases and J by 6 bases, with 11 bases left in between. This CDR3 is 13 amino acids long. CDR3 sequence: CAWSVIRAPEAFF. The CDR3 coding sequence is TGTGCCTGGAGTGTAATCAGGGCCCCTGAAGCTTTCTTT.

The rearrangement joins TRBV29-1 to TRBJ1-2; 7 nucleotides line up with TRBD1. The germline CDR1 and CDR2 sequences are SQVTM and ANQGSEA. The CDR3 is 13 residues long. With V trimmed by 6 bases and J by 6 bases, 10 bases remained unmatched. The CDR3 reads CSVSKDRSHGYTF. CDR3 sequence (DNA): TGCAGCGTCTCAAAGGACAGGAGTCATGGCTACACCTTC.

A single count supports this clone. The V call is TRBV5-1, the J call TRBJ2-5; TRBD2 agrees at 12 bases. TRBJ2-7 matches the DNA end more closely, so the J call is doubtful. The CDR3 covers 15 residues. Germline CDR1 and CDR2: SGHRS and YFSETQ. The CDR3 is CASSLLAGGGYEQYF. In nucleotides, the CDR3 is TGCGCCAGCAGCTTGCTAGCGGGAGGGGGCTACGAGCAGTACTTC.

The genes are TRBV29-1 and TRBJ2-1; 9 bases fit TRBD2. Germline V gene data show CDR1 as SQVTM and CDR2 as ANQGSEA. J was trimmed by 2 bases and V by 4 bases; bases with no gene match: 3. The CDR3 is made up of 14 amino acids. The CDR3 sequence is CSVGGTSPYNEQFF. The CDR3, as DNA: TGCAGCGTTGGCGGGACTAGCCCCTACAATGAGCAGTTCTTC.

The sample holds one count of this clone. The chain is built from TRBV30 and TRBJ2-3; D gene unclear. V lost 3 bases and J 2 bases, leaving 12 bases between the germline ends. Germline V gene lookup returns CDR1 GTSNPN and CDR2 SVGIG (reference sequence). The CDR3 sequence is 14 residues long. CDR3: CAWRGIRNTDTQYF. The CDR3, as DNA: TGTGCCTGGAGAGGTATCCGTAACACAGATACGCAGTATTTT.

The chain carries TRBV7-3 and TRBJ1-1; possibly TRBD1 for D (5 bases). The CDR3 length is 15 residues. The V gene's germline CDR1 is SGHTA and CDR2 FQGTGA. V lost 0 bases, J lost 6 bases, and 14 bases lay in between. The CDR3 sequence is CASSLTGQGGSEAFF. The CDR3 DNA sequence: TGTGCCAGCAGCTTAACAGGTCAGGGCGGTTCTGAAGCTTTCTTT.

The CDR3 sequence: CASSQDRVYGGEGYEQYF. CDR3 in DNA: TGTGCCAGCAGCCAAGATCGGGTGTATGGGGGCGAAGGCTACGAGCAGTACTTC. The J gene is TRBJ2-7, the V gene TRBV14; tentative D call: TRBD1 (6 bases). In germline, CDR1 is SGHDN, CDR2 FVKESK. The germline V and J ends were trimmed by 0 bases and 3 bases, with 21 bases remaining between them. CDR3 size: 18 residues.

This chain connects TRBV29-1 to TRBJ1-5; D gene ambiguous. The CDR3 has 13 amino acids. Germline CDR1 and CDR2: SQVTM and ANQGSEA. V lost 4 bases and J 1 base, leaving 8 bases between the germline ends. The CDR3 nucleotides read TGCAGCGTTGGTATCCGCAGCAATCAGCCCCAGCATTTT. Its translation is CSVGIRSNQPQHF. Supplemented by reference TRBV29-1 and TRBJ1-5, the full variable domain reads SAVISQKPSRDICQRGTSLTIQCQVDSQVTMMFWYRQQPGQSLTLIATANQGSEATYESGFVIDKFPISRPNLTFSTLTVSNMSPEDSSIYLCSVGIRSNQPQHFGDGTRLSIL.

In DNA form, the CDR3 reads TGTGCCGGGGGCTCCTACAATGAGCAGTTCTTC. It specifies CAGGSYNEQFF. V and J are TRBV7-8 and TRBJ2-1; D is tentatively TRBD1 or TRBD2 (5 bases each). The V end lost 11 bases, the J end lost 0 bases, and 5 bases lay between the germline ends. The V gene's germline CDR1 is SGHVS and CDR2 FQNEAQ. CDR3 length equals 11 residues.

The chain couples TRBV4-1 to TRBJ2-1; D perhaps matches TRBD2 (6 bases). The CDR3 spans 14 residues. Between the trimmed V and J ends, which lost 0 bases and 7 bases, there was a span of 10 bases. CDR1 MGHRA and CDR2 YSYEKL come from the germline V gene. CDR3 nucleotide sequence: TGCGCCAGCAGCCAAGATTTTGGGAGGAATGAGCAGTTCTTC. This encodes CASSQDFGRNEQFF.

The J gene is TRBJ1-5, the V gene TRBV2, with D perhaps matching TRBD1 (5 bases). Per germline, CDR1 SNHLY and CDR2 FYNNEI. V was trimmed by 11 bases and J by 0 bases, leaving 11 bases between them. The CDR3 covers 13 residues. CDR3 coding DNA: TGTGCCTCGCAAGGGGATAGCAATCAGCCCCAGCATTTT. Its translation is CASQGDSNQPQHF.

The chain has TRBV4-1 and TRBJ2-1; no firm D call. CDR1 and CDR2 (germline): MGHRA, YSYEKL. Trimming took 0 bases from V and 3 from J, leaving 6 bases between them. The CDR3 has 14 amino acids. DNA of the CDR3: TGCGCCAGCAGCCAAGAATTAGTCTACAATGAGCAGTTCTTC. It specifies CASSQELVYNEQFF.